The rows below give T cell receptor beta chains drawn from one sample of a study of blood T cell repertoires in COVID-19. Assay used: immunoSEQ multiplex PCR; TCRdb lists only in-frame clones, some missing. The sample holds 150,000 to 180,000 clones; about 85% are singletons and the top ten take around 0.63%. Source material: peripheral blood. Every receptor here comes from a man in his 60s with COVID-19, enrolled during active disease. The CDR3 runs from the conserved cysteine through the conserved F or W. Fields, in order: clone size, J gene, D gene, V gene, CDR3 protein, CDR3 DNA. The D gene is left open where the match is weak. Clone size is shown for a subset of rows, as once, few, many or a class of expanded clone.

abundance: .; j_gene: TRBJ1-2; d_gene: .; v_gene: TRBV28; CDR3aa: CATSKGRNYGYTF; CDR3nt: TGTGCCACCTCCAAAGGGAGGAACTATGGCTACACCTTC
abundance: few; j_gene: TRBJ2-1; d_gene: TRBD2; v_gene: TRBV12-3/TRBV12-4; CDR3aa: CASSPQTSGGQFF; CDR3nt: TGTGCCAGCAGTCCACAGACTAGCGGGGGGCAGTTCTTC
abundance: .; j_gene: TRBJ1-2; d_gene: .; v_gene: TRBV5-1; CDR3aa: CASSPETGNYGYTF; CDR3nt: TGCGCCAGCAGCCCGGAGACAGGAAACTATGGCTACACCTTC
abundance: .; j_gene: TRBJ2-3; d_gene: .; v_gene: TRBV12-5; CDR3aa: CASGRFPDTQYF; CDR3nt: TGTGCTAGTGGTCGGTTTCCAGATACGCAGTATTTT
abundance: .; j_gene: TRBJ2-3; d_gene: .; v_gene: TRBV6-6; CDR3aa: CASAKRRDTDTQYF; CDR3nt: TGTGCCAGCGCAAAACGGAGAGACACAGATACGCAGTATTTT
abundance: .; j_gene: TRBJ2-2; d_gene: TRBD1; v_gene: TRBV11-2; CDR3aa: CASSEQGPGELFF; CDR3nt: TGTGCCAGCAGCGAACAGGGGCCCGGGGAGCTGTTTTTT
abundance: .; j_gene: TRBJ2-1; d_gene: TRBD2; v_gene: TRBV6-5; CDR3aa: CASRFIAGDYNEQFF; CDR3nt: TGTGCCAGCAGGTTCATAGCGGGGGATTACAATGAGCAGTTCTTC
abundance: medium-sized; j_gene: TRBJ2-7; d_gene: .; v_gene: TRBV27; CDR3aa: CASSPQGSHEQYF; CDR3nt: TGTGCCAGCAGTCCCCAGGGGTCCCACGAGCAGTACTTC
abundance: .; j_gene: TRBJ1-2; d_gene: .; v_gene: TRBV25-1; CDR3aa: CASSESGTIRNYGYTF; CDR3nt: TGTGCCAGCAGTGAATCAGGAACCATCCGTAACTATGGCTACACCTTC
abundance: .; j_gene: TRBJ1-1; d_gene: TRBD1; v_gene: TRBV4-2; CDR3aa: CASSQDPGQVGGTEAFF; CDR3nt: TGTGCCAGCAGCCAAGACCCCGGACAGGTGGGTGGCACTGAAGCTTTCTTT
abundance: .; j_gene: TRBJ2-3; d_gene: .; v_gene: TRBV27; CDR3aa: CASSSRPNSLTDTQYF; CDR3nt: TGTGCCAGCAGTTCTAGGCCCAATTCCCTCACAGATACGCAGTATTTT
abundance: .; j_gene: TRBJ2-1; d_gene: TRBD2; v_gene: TRBV24-1; CDR3aa: CATSDFRSSGRNNEQFF; CDR3nt: TGTGCCACCAGTGATTTTAGGTCTAGCGGGAGGAACAATGAGCAGTTCTTC
abundance: .; j_gene: TRBJ1-1; d_gene: TRBD1; v_gene: TRBV7-9; CDR3aa: CASSYHRGRVEAFF; CDR3nt: TGTGCCAGCAGCTACCACAGGGGGCGGGTTGAAGCTTTCTTT
abundance: .; j_gene: TRBJ2-2; d_gene: TRBD1; v_gene: TRBV10-3; CDR3aa: CAISTGTGNTGELFF; CDR3nt: TGTGCCATCAGCACCGGGACAGGCAACACCGGGGAGCTGTTTTTT
abundance: .; j_gene: TRBJ1-1; d_gene: .; v_gene: TRBV14; CDR3aa: CATLRRGRAFF; CDR3nt: TGTGCCACCCTCAGGAGAGGGCGAGCTTTCTTT
abundance: .; j_gene: TRBJ1-1; d_gene: TRBD1; v_gene: TRBV4-1; CDR3aa: CASSARQGSLEAFF; CDR3nt: TGCGCCAGCAGCGCCCGACAGGGGAGTTTGGAAGCTTTCTTT
abundance: .; j_gene: TRBJ1-3; d_gene: .; v_gene: TRBV20-1; CDR3aa: CSASSGQSSGNTIYF; CDR3nt: TGCAGTGCTAGTTCCGGACAGAGCTCTGGAAACACCATATATTTT
abundance: .; j_gene: TRBJ1-2; d_gene: .; v_gene: TRBV5-1; CDR3aa: CASSRDRRNYGYTF; CDR3nt: TGCGCCAGCAGCCGAGACCGGCGGAACTATGGCTACACCTTC
abundance: .; j_gene: TRBJ1-5; d_gene: .; v_gene: TRBV25-1; CDR3aa: CASSWEGSNQPQHF; CDR3nt: TGTGCCAGCAGTTGGGAGGGAAGCAATCAGCCCCAGCATTTT
abundance: .; j_gene: TRBJ1-1; d_gene: .; v_gene: TRBV7-3; CDR3aa: CASSPGMNTEAFF; CDR3nt: TGTGCCAGCAGCCCCGGGATGAACACTGAAGCTTTCTTT
abundance: .; j_gene: TRBJ2-7; d_gene: .; v_gene: TRBV5-1; CDR3aa: CASSLEAGVTYEQYF; CDR3nt: TGCGCCAGCAGCTTGGAAGCGGGTGTTACCTACGAGCAGTACTTC
abundance: few; j_gene: TRBJ1-5; d_gene: .; v_gene: TRBV21-1; CDR3aa: CASSTDLVYSNQPQHF; CDR3nt: TGTGCCAGCAGCACAGACCTAGTCTATAGCAATCAGCCCCAGCATTTT
abundance: .; j_gene: TRBJ2-1; d_gene: TRBD2; v_gene: TRBV27; CDR3aa: CASSLAPGGPYNEQFF; CDR3nt: TGTGCCAGCAGTTTAGCCCCGGGGGGGCCCTACAATGAGCAGTTCTTC
abundance: few; j_gene: TRBJ2-5; d_gene: .; v_gene: TRBV18; CDR3aa: CASSYGGQETQYF; CDR3nt: TGTGCCAGCTCGTACGGGGGCCAAGAGACCCAGTACTTC
abundance: .; j_gene: TRBJ1-1; d_gene: .; v_gene: TRBV5-5; CDR3aa: CASSLWQENTEAFF; CDR3nt: TGTGCCAGCAGCTTGTGGCAGGAGAACACTGAAGCTTTCTTT
abundance: .; j_gene: TRBJ1-5; d_gene: TRBD1; v_gene: TRBV28; CDR3aa: CASSPGDRGNNQPQHF; CDR3nt: TGTGCCAGCAGTCCAGGGGACAGGGGCAACAATCAGCCCCAGCATTTT
abundance: .; j_gene: TRBJ1-3; d_gene: .; v_gene: TRBV27; CDR3aa: CASSLYRGGNTIYF; CDR3nt: TGTGCCAGCAGTTTATATCGGGGGGGAAACACCATATATTTT
abundance: .; j_gene: TRBJ2-7; d_gene: TRBD1; v_gene: TRBV10-3; CDR3aa: CAISEPRQGAREQYF; CDR3nt: TGTGCCATCAGTGAGCCAAGACAGGGGGCCCGGGAGCAGTACTTC
abundance: .; j_gene: TRBJ1-2; d_gene: TRBD1; v_gene: TRBV24-1; CDR3aa: CATSGVQGQGGADYGYTF; CDR3nt: TGTGCCACCAGTGGTGTTCAGGGCCAGGGGGGCGCTGACTATGGCTACACCTTC
abundance: .; j_gene: TRBJ2-3; d_gene: TRBD1; v_gene: TRBV5-1; CDR3aa: CASSWGQGTDTQYF; CDR3nt: TGCGCCAGCAGCTGGGGACAGGGCACAGATACGCAGTATTTT
abundance: .; j_gene: TRBJ2-7; d_gene: TRBD1; v_gene: TRBV5-1; CDR3aa: CASSLRTGSSYEQYF; CDR3nt: TGCGCCAGCAGCTTGAGGACAGGTAGCTCCTACGAGCAGTACTTC
abundance: .; j_gene: TRBJ1-1; d_gene: .; v_gene: TRBV18; CDR3aa: CASSRTDNTEAFF; CDR3nt: TGTGCCAGCTCAAGGACAGATAACACTGAAGCTTTCTTT
abundance: once; j_gene: TRBJ1-3; d_gene: TRBD1; v_gene: TRBV4-2; CDR3aa: CASSHYKTGTGVDTGNTIYF; CDR3nt: TGTGCCAGCAGCCATTACAAGACCGGGACAGGGGTAGATACTGGAAACACCATATATTTT
abundance: .; j_gene: TRBJ2-2; d_gene: TRBD1; v_gene: TRBV27; CDR3aa: CASSLSPDRGFTGELFF; CDR3nt: TGTGCCAGCAGTTTATCTCCGGACAGGGGCTTTACCGGGGAGCTGTTTTTT
abundance: .; j_gene: TRBJ1-6; d_gene: TRBD1; v_gene: TRBV10-3; CDR3aa: CAISGQGDSPLHF; CDR3nt: TGTGCCATCAGCGGACAGGGGGATTCACCCCTCCACTTT
abundance: .; j_gene: TRBJ1-2; d_gene: TRBD1; v_gene: TRBV7-3; CDR3aa: CASSSPGQVYGYTF; CDR3nt: TGTGCCAGCAGCTCACCGGGACAGGTATATGGCTACACCTTC
abundance: .; j_gene: TRBJ1-2; d_gene: TRBD1; v_gene: TRBV19; CDR3aa: CASSILQGTPLYGYTF; CDR3nt: TGTGCCAGTAGTATCCTACAGGGGACTCCCCTATATGGCTACACCTTC
abundance: .; j_gene: TRBJ1-6; d_gene: TRBD1; v_gene: TRBV14; CDR3aa: CASSHGTGANSPLHF; CDR3nt: TGTGCCAGCAGCCATGGGACAGGGGCAAATTCACCCCTCCACTTT
abundance: .; j_gene: TRBJ1-1; d_gene: .; v_gene: TRBV18; CDR3aa: CASSTTANTEAFF; CDR3nt: TGTGCCAGCTCAACGACAGCGAACACTGAAGCTTTCTTT
abundance: once; j_gene: TRBJ2-7; d_gene: .; v_gene: TRBV18; CDR3aa: CASSPGVGPNEQYF; CDR3nt: TGTGCCAGCTCACCTGGAGTGGGTCCCAACGAGCAGTACTTC
abundance: .; j_gene: TRBJ2-7; d_gene: TRBD2; v_gene: TRBV6-4; CDR3aa: CASSDGPREAREQYF; CDR3nt: TGTGCCAGCAGTGACGGGCCCCGGGAGGCCCGCGAGCAGTACTTC
abundance: once; j_gene: TRBJ2-7; d_gene: TRBD2; v_gene: TRBV5-6; CDR3aa: CASSRPGTSGGHWEQYF; CDR3nt: TGTGCCAGCAGCCGACCCGGGACTAGCGGGGGGCACTGGGAGCAGTACTTC
abundance: once; j_gene: TRBJ2-6; d_gene: TRBD2; v_gene: TRBV27; CDR3aa: CASRLAGVSGANVLTF; CDR3nt: TGTGCCAGCCGGCTAGCGGGAGTATCTGGGGCCAACGTCCTGACTTTC
abundance: .; j_gene: TRBJ2-7; d_gene: TRBD1; v_gene: TRBV5-4; CDR3aa: CASSRDSAYEQYF; CDR3nt: TGTGCCAGCAGCCGGGACAGCGCCTACGAGCAGTACTTC
abundance: .; j_gene: TRBJ1-4; d_gene: .; v_gene: TRBV5-4; CDR3aa: CASSPNPRAGEKLFF; CDR3nt: TGTGCCAGCAGCCCCAACCCCAGGGCTGGTGAAAAACTGTTTTTT
abundance: few; j_gene: TRBJ1-6; d_gene: TRBD1; v_gene: TRBV7-3; CDR3aa: CASSLGGTGVDSPLHF; CDR3nt: TGTGCCAGCAGCTTAGGAGGGACAGGGGTGGATTCACCCCTCCACTTT
abundance: few; j_gene: TRBJ2-5; d_gene: TRBD1; v_gene: TRBV29-1; CDR3aa: CSVEGQRQETQYF; CDR3nt: TGCAGCGTAGAGGGACAGAGACAAGAGACCCAGTACTTC
abundance: .; j_gene: TRBJ2-3; d_gene: TRBD2; v_gene: TRBV18; CDR3aa: CATRGAGGLSDTQYF; CDR3nt: TGTGCCACTCGAGGCGCGGGGGGGCTGTCGGATACGCAGTATTTT
abundance: .; j_gene: TRBJ1-2; d_gene: .; v_gene: TRBV5-6; CDR3aa: CASSLGQGLGYTF; CDR3nt: TGTGCCAGCAGCTTGGGTCAGGGTCTCGGCTACACCTTC
abundance: .; j_gene: TRBJ1-1; d_gene: TRBD1; v_gene: TRBV11-3; CDR3aa: CASSLGDRILNTEAFF; CDR3nt: TGTGCCAGCAGCTTAGGGGACAGGATCTTGAACACTGAAGCTTTCTTT
abundance: .; j_gene: TRBJ1-1; d_gene: .; v_gene: TRBV7-2; CDR3aa: CASSLTRVFEAFF; CDR3nt: TGTGCCAGCAGCTTAACTAGGGTGTTTGAAGCTTTCTTT
abundance: .; j_gene: TRBJ2-3; d_gene: TRBD1; v_gene: TRBV29-1; CDR3aa: CSGDRATDTQYF; CDR3nt: TGCAGCGGGGACAGGGCGACAGATACGCAGTATTTT
abundance: .; j_gene: TRBJ1-2; d_gene: .; v_gene: TRBV7-3; CDR3aa: CASSSGFRGYTF; CDR3nt: TGTGCCAGCAGCTCAGGCTTCCGTGGCTACACCTTC
abundance: .; j_gene: TRBJ1-1; d_gene: .; v_gene: TRBV29-1; CDR3aa: CSVAGQMNTEAFF; CDR3nt: TGCAGCGTTGCCGGACAGATGAACACTGAAGCTTTCTTT
abundance: .; j_gene: TRBJ2-3; d_gene: TRBD2; v_gene: TRBV14; CDR3aa: CASSRSGLAGVGTDTQYF; CDR3nt: TGTGCCAGCAGCCGATCGGGACTAGCGGGAGTAGGGACAGATACGCAGTATTTT